A selection of T cell receptor beta chains follows, all from one sample in a study of CD8+CD57+ T cells in acquired aplastic anemia. TCRdb reprocessed the reads with MiXCR, giving one entry per CDR3 protein. The table includes around 430,000 distinct CDR3 sequences, under 40% detected once. The material sequenced was sorted CD4+, CD8+, or CD8+CD57+ T cells (not recorded which) from PBMCs. The receptors shown here come from a human donor with aplastic anemia. Both conserved end residues are part of each CDR3. A D gene is named only where the DNA matches it firmly. Clone size is given for some rows only: seen once, a few or many times, or a class if the clone is expanded.

j_call: TRBJ1-2; d_call: -; v_call: TRBV2; clone_size: -; cdr3_nt: TGTGCCAGCAGTTTGACAGGAGATGATGGCTACACCTTC; cdr3_aa: CASSLTGDDGYTF
j_call: TRBJ1-1; d_call: TRBD1; v_call: TRBV5-1; clone_size: once; cdr3_nt: TGCGCCAGCAGTTTTCAGGACAGGGGAACTGAAGCTTTCTTT; cdr3_aa: CASSFQDRGTEAFF
j_call: TRBJ2-3; d_call: -; v_call: TRBV24-1; clone_size: many; cdr3_nt: TGTGCCACCGGGGGCACAGATACGCAGTATTTT; cdr3_aa: CATGGTDTQYF
j_call: TRBJ1-1; d_call: -; v_call: TRBV30; clone_size: -; cdr3_nt: TGTGCCTGGAGGACCGGTTCGTGGGCTTTCTTT; cdr3_aa: CAWRTGSWAFF
j_call: TRBJ1-1; d_call: -; v_call: TRBV20-1; clone_size: -; cdr3_nt: TGCAGTGCTAGTGCGGGTCTGAACACTGAAGCTTTCTTT; cdr3_aa: CSASAGLNTEAFF
j_call: TRBJ1-3; d_call: -; v_call: TRBV30; clone_size: few; cdr3_nt: TGTGCCTGGAGTGTACACAGCTCTGGAAACACCATATATTTT; cdr3_aa: CAWSVHSSGNTIYF
j_call: TRBJ1-2; d_call: -; v_call: TRBV25-1; clone_size: few; cdr3_nt: TGTGCCTGGAGTCAGAGCTGTGGCTACACCTTC; cdr3_aa: CAWSQSCGYTF
j_call: TRBJ1-2; d_call: -; v_call: TRBV18; clone_size: -; cdr3_nt: TGTGCCAGCTCACCCACAGTAGACAGTCTGGCTGGCTACACCTTC; cdr3_aa: CASSPTVDSLAGYTF
j_call: TRBJ2-5; d_call: TRBD1; v_call: TRBV28; clone_size: -; cdr3_nt: TGTGCCAGCCGACCCGACAGGGGGCAAGAGACCCAGTACTTC; cdr3_aa: CASRPDRGQETQYF
j_call: TRBJ2-1; d_call: -; v_call: TRBV20-1; clone_size: -; cdr3_nt: TGCAGTGCTAGAGATTTTTCTCCCAGCTCCTACAATGAGCAGTTCTTC; cdr3_aa: CSARDFSPSSYNEQFF
j_call: TRBJ2-1; d_call: TRBD1; v_call: TRBV5-6; clone_size: few; cdr3_nt: TGCGCCAGCAGCTTGATGTCAGGGGGTGAGCAGTTCTTC; cdr3_aa: CASSLMSGGEQFF
j_call: TRBJ2-7; d_call: TRBD2; v_call: TRBV29-1; clone_size: once; cdr3_nt: TGCAGCGTTAGGGGACTAGCGGCCGAGCAGTACTTC; cdr3_aa: CSVRGLAAEQYF
j_call: TRBJ2-5; d_call: TRBD2; v_call: TRBV4-1; clone_size: -; cdr3_nt: TGCGCCAGCAGCCAAGTGCTCAGCGGGGGTGAGGCCCAGTACTTC; cdr3_aa: CASSQVLSGGEAQYF
j_call: TRBJ2-1; d_call: -; v_call: TRBV7-2; clone_size: -; cdr3_nt: TGTGCCAGCAGCTTCGGAATGCCTAGCTACAATGAGCAGTTCTTC; cdr3_aa: CASSFGMPSYNEQFF
j_call: TRBJ1-3; d_call: -; v_call: TRBV5-1; clone_size: few; cdr3_nt: TGCGCCAGCACCCAGGAGACAGCGTCTGGAAACACCATATATTTT; cdr3_aa: CASTQETASGNTIYF
j_call: TRBJ2-3; d_call: -; v_call: TRBV6-1; clone_size: many; cdr3_nt: TGTGCCAGCAGACAGGACAGTCCAGATACGCAGTATTTT; cdr3_aa: CASRQDSPDTQYF